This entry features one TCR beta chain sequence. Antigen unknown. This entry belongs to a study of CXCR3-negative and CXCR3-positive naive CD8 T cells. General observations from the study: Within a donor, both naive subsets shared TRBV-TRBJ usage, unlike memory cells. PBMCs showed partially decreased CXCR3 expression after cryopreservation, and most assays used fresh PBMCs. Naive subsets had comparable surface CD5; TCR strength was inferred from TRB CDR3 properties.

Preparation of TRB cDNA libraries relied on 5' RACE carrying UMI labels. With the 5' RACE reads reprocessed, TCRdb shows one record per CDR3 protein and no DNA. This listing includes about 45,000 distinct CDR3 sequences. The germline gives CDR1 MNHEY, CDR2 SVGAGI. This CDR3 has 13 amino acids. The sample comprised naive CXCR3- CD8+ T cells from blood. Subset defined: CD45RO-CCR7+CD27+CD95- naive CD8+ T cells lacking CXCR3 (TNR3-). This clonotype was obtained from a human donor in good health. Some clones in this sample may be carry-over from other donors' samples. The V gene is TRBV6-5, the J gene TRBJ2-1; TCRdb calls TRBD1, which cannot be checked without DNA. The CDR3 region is CASSWGQRNEQFF.